The rows below give T cell receptor beta chains drawn from one sample of a study of cytomegalovirus exposure and HLA in healthy donors. This table comes from immunoSEQ multiplex PCR, and its TCRdb copy is limited to in-frame clones, with some not included. The table has hundreds of thousands of clones, around 73% seen once. The sample was PBMCs. These receptors all stem from a male donor in good health and CMV-seronegative. Each CDR3 is given with its conserved first and last residue. The order of the fields is clone size, J gene, D gene, V gene, CDR3 length, CDR3 protein, CDR3 DNA. The D gene is left open where the match is weak. Clone size is not always given. Where it is, it says once, few, many or a class for expanded clones.

abundance: few
j_gene: TRBJ2-7
d_gene: NA
v_gene: TRBV6-5
len: 15
CDR3aa: CASSYYRGGPYEQYF
CDR3nt: TGTGCCAGCAGTTACTACCGGGGAGGACCTTACGAGCAGTACTTC

abundance: NA
j_gene: TRBJ2-7
d_gene: NA
v_gene: TRBV6-6
len: 12
CDR3aa: CASSSLVYEQYF
CDR3nt: TGTGCCAGCAGTTCCCTTGTGTACGAGCAGTACTTC

abundance: NA
j_gene: TRBJ1-5
d_gene: NA
v_gene: TRBV4-1
len: 14
CDR3aa: CASRPQGGGQPQHF
CDR3nt: TGCGCCAGCAGACCACAGGGAGGGGGACAGCCCCAGCATTTT

abundance: NA
j_gene: TRBJ1-2
d_gene: NA
v_gene: TRBV30
len: 13
CDR3aa: CAWTRGGGYGYTF
CDR3nt: TGTGCCTGGACTCGGGGGGGTGGCTATGGCTACACCTTC

abundance: NA
j_gene: TRBJ1-2
d_gene: TRBD1
v_gene: TRBV2
len: 16
CDR3aa: CASSDLPGQVDYGYTF
CDR3nt: TGTGCCAGCAGTGACTTACCGGGACAGGTGGACTATGGCTACACCTTC

abundance: NA
j_gene: TRBJ1-1
d_gene: NA
v_gene: TRBV10-3
len: 12
CDR3aa: CAIRGGFGEAFF
CDR3nt: TGTGCCATCAGGGGCGGGTTTGGTGAAGCTTTCTTT

abundance: NA
j_gene: TRBJ1-5
d_gene: NA
v_gene: TRBV6-1
len: 15
CDR3aa: CASSVGTGKNQPQHF
CDR3nt: TGTGCCAGCAGTGTAGGCACAGGGAAAAATCAGCCCCAGCATTTT

abundance: NA
j_gene: TRBJ1-1
d_gene: NA
v_gene: TRBV6-5
len: 13
CDR3aa: CASRPRASGEAFF
CDR3nt: TGTGCCAGCAGACCCAGGGCGTCGGGTGAAGCTTTCTTT

abundance: NA
j_gene: TRBJ1-5
d_gene: NA
v_gene: TRBV15
len: 15
CDR3aa: CATSRETYSNQPQHF
CDR3nt: TGTGCCACCAGCAGGGAGACCTATAGCAATCAGCCCCAGCATTTT

abundance: NA
j_gene: TRBJ1-3
d_gene: NA
v_gene: TRBV30
len: 16
CDR3aa: CACSTLRVISGNTIYF
CDR3nt: TGTGCCTGCTCGACCCTCCGGGTGATCTCTGGAAACACCATATATTTT

abundance: few
j_gene: TRBJ2-3
d_gene: NA
v_gene: TRBV18
len: 16
CDR3aa: CASSPPVAEFTDTQYF
CDR3nt: TGTGCCAGCTCACCACCAGTAGCGGAATTCACAGATACGCAGTATTTT